This TCR beta chain was documented in a study of robustness of blood B and T cell sequencing (dated by TCRdb to 2017 to 2018). A note on the overall study: The study aimed to determine how much peripheral blood is needed to reliably characterize an individual's TCRbeta and IgG repertoires. Each of the ten independently drawn blood samples had its TCRbeta and IgG repertoires measured. Two replicate TCRbeta cDNA libraries were prepared from one shared RNA pool from a single 10 ml draw, serving as technical replicates.

The method was PCR. Sequencer: Illumina MiSeq. SMARTScribe reverse transcriptase and a 5' template-switch oligo, by which a universal priming site was added, were used for cDNA synthesis. A 12-nucleotide random unique molecular identifier (UMI) was carried by the template-switch oligo, and each cDNA molecule was tagged with this UMI. During reverse transcription, TCRbeta transcripts were targeted by chain-specific reverse primers. Residual template-switch adapters were removed by uracil DNA glycosylase treatment, and cDNA was purified using a Qiagen MinElute kit. For the first PCR, 20 to 25 cycles were run with KAPA HiFi HotStart ReadyMix and step-out primers, split across four 50 ul reactions. Before any further amplification, the products of the first-round PCR were gel-purified. Illumina Nextera adapters were attached in a second PCR of roughly 8 cycles, and the libraries were then purified and pooled. For each TCRbeta molecule, the UMI barcode was captured by a 50-nucleotide 5' read. In the source study's methods: The MIGEC toolkit was used to group reads by UMI into consensus reads. PEAR was used to merge forward and reverse consensus reads, producing the final reads. Identical UMI-sequence pairs shared across libraries were treated as cross-sample contamination and removed by a custom decontamination script. V(D)J assignment and CDR3 extraction were performed with MIGMAP, a wrapper around IgBLAST. TCR clonotypes were defined by identical V gene, J gene and CDR3 amino acid sequence; CDR1 and CDR2 were not sequenced. In-frame beta chains were kept once TCRdb had trimmed the public reads at Q25 with fastp and called clones with MiXCR. Each entry is one CDR3 protein sequence, shown with its most common DNA and genes. In this record, the V and J calls reflect TCRdb's handling and not the investigators' own analysis. Within this sample are some 3,600 distinct CDR3 sequences, with just over 55% of them counted one time only. Jointly, the top ten make up about 26% of the sample.

mRNA, which captures expressed receptors, was used instead of genomic DNA for quantification of TCRbeta repertoires. Buffy coat leukocytes were collected into Trizol, and RNA was extracted with the Direct-zol RNA MiniPrep Plus kit without cell sorting. To separate plasma, buffy coat and red blood cells, EDTA blood tubes were immediately centrifuged at 4 degrees C. The investigation overall reported the following: Of the top 10,000 TCRbeta clonotypes in one technical replicate library, more than 90% were also found in the other technical replicate library. Combining 3 or 4 tubes (about 26-40 ml blood) brought coverage of the top 10,000 TCRbeta clonotypes close to saturation. Because EDTA tubes had to be fractionated immediately, the use of EDTA tubes in multi-site collections was limited. No improvement in the overlap of rare TCRbeta clonotypes was observed when tubes were pooled, implying that much larger blood volumes would be needed for rare TCRbeta clonotypes to be captured. The 1,000 most abundant TCRbeta clonotypes from the pooled draws were detected in every single 10 ml sample. One pair of TCRbeta libraries showed evidence of cross-contamination, likely from batch processing; the shared UMI-sequence pairs were removed. TCRbeta rarefaction curves did not fully plateau, suggesting under-sequencing or many low-abundance clonotypes.

Here V drops 2 bases and J drops 1 base, and the junction holds 1 base not matched to any gene. CDR1 and CDR2 were assigned from the germline V gene as SGHVS and FQNEAQ. The CDR3 starts with the cysteine, ends with the phenylalanine, and has 15 residues. Of all the DNA, just the CDR3 is kept, 45 bases in frame from base 1. As concerns this clonotype: Its antigen is unknown. No base-level quality is on record; no much larger clone is a single base apart.

Recombination joined TRBV7-8 with TRBJ2-2, with 7 bases in between that match TRBD1. The origin of this receptor is a human donor in good health. What was sequenced was peripheral blood. The CDR3 here reads CASSLRDRNTGELFF. The nucleotide sequence is TGTGCCAGCAGCTTACGGGACAGGAACACCGGGGAGCTGTTTTTT.